These 18 T cell receptor beta chains were all obtained from the same sample, sequenced in a study of STAT3 mutations in large granular lymphocyte leukemia. Findings of the study overall: In T-cell large granular lymphocyte leukemia, about half of patients showed multiple immunodominant subclonotypes.

No antigen is known for these receptors. Generated by immunoSEQ multiplex PCR, the TCRdb table keeps only in-frame clones and is missing some. The table lists some 30,000 clones, 86% of them singletons, with more than 9.5% in the top ten. Sequences were obtained from peripheral blood mononuclear cells. The receptors come from a man in his sixties with T-cell large granular lymphocyte leukemia. Some clones in this sample may be carry-over from other donors' samples.

The V and J genes are TRBV5-1 and TRBJ2-5; D is undetermined. The CDR3 covers 14 residues. V lost 0 bases, J lost 5 bases, and 11 bases lay in between. CDR1 SGHRS and CDR2 YFSETQ come from the germline V gene. The CDR3 here is CASSLESIGETQYF. The CDR3 DNA reads as TGCGCCAGCAGCTTGGAGTCTATCGGGGAGACCCAGTACTTC.

The V call is TRBV4-2, the J call TRBJ2-7, with TRBD1 matching over 8 bases. Losses at the gene ends were 2 bases for V and 3 bases for J; bases not matched to a gene: 6. The CDR3 sequence is 15 residues long. In germline, CDR1 is LGHNA, CDR2 YNFKEQ. The CDR3 sequence: CASSQQQGEYYEQYF. CDR3 coding DNA: TGTGCCAGCAGCCAACAACAGGGGGAATACTACGAGCAGTACTTC.

The gene calls are TRBV18 and TRBJ1-5; D is perhaps TRBD1 (5 bases). The CDR3 runs to 17 residues. Trimming cost V 0 bases and J 2 bases, with 14 bases left between them. The germline gives CDR1 KGHSH, CDR2 LQKENI. CDR3 DNA: TGTGCCAGCTCACCACCGGGGCCAGGGCTTGGCAATCAGCCCCAGCATTTT. The encoded protein is CASSPPGPGLGNQPQHF.

This clone has a single count. Additional DNA sequences in this sample encode the identical CDR3. The chain employs TRBV25-1 and TRBJ2-1, with TRBD2 matching over 10 bases. CDR3 length equals 17 residues. With V trimmed by 4 bases and J by 1 base, 7 bases remained unmatched. CDR1 and CDR2 (germline): MGHDK, SYGVNS. CDR3 sequence: CASSARLAGVSYNEQFF. CDR3 in DNA: TGTGCCAGCAGTGCCCGGCTAGCGGGAGTGTCCTACAATGAGCAGTTCTTC.

J is TRBJ2-5 and V is TRBV7-8; D is unresolved. V dropped 4 bases and J dropped 0 bases, with 9 bases sitting between them. CDR3 size: 14 residues. CDR1 and CDR2 (germline): SGHVS, FQNEAQ. The CDR3 sequence: CASSYSWNQETQYF. The CDR3 nucleotides are TGTGCCAGCAGCTACAGCTGGAACCAAGAGACCCAGTACTTC.

The V gene is TRBV5-1, the J gene TRBJ2-1; D is tentatively TRBD1 or TRBD2 (5 bases each). Germline values: CDR1 SGHRS, CDR2 YFSETQ. V was pared by 1 base and J by 9 bases, with 14 bases between. CDR3 length equals 14 residues. The CDR3 sequence: CASSLTAGAVEQFF. The CDR3 coding sequence is TGCGCCAGCAGCTTGACAGCCGGGGCGGTTGAGCAGTTCTTC.

Written as DNA, the CDR3 is TGTGCTAGTGGGGTGGATAGGTTGGGCTACACCTTC. Its translation: CASGVDRLGYTF. The J gene is TRBJ1-2, the V gene TRBV12-5; D not certain. Germline values: CDR1 LGHNT, CDR2 FRNRAP. The ends were cut back, 6 bases at V and 8 bases at J, with 13 bases in the middle. The CDR3 consists of 12 residues.

CDR3 nucleotides: TGTGCCAGCAGCCCCGGGGCCACTAACTATGGCTACACCTTC. It yields the protein CASSPGATNYGYTF. The rearrangement links TRBV7-3 to TRBJ1-2; TRBD1 is a possible D gene (5 bases). Trimming removed 5 bases from V and 0 bases from J, with 10 bases in between. The CDR3 is 14 amino acids. Germline V gene sequence: CDR1 SGHTA, CDR2 FQGTGA.

The CDR3 bases are TGTGCCAGCAGTTCCCCGGGACAGGACGGGTTCTTC. It encodes CASSSPGQDGFF. The rearrangement joins TRBV6-1 to TRBJ2-1, with 8 bases identical to TRBD1. J lost 15 bases, V lost 5 bases, and 9 bases had no gene match. The germline gives CDR1 MNHNS, CDR2 SASEGT. This CDR3 has 12 residues.

The CDR3 region is CASSHSPPSTDTQYF. Here the CDR3 DNA reads TGTGCCAGCAGCCACTCTCCCCCTAGCACAGATACGCAGTATTTT. The chain is built from TRBV4-2 and TRBJ2-3; D gene uncertain. Trimming left V 3 bases short and J 0 bases short, with 10 bases between. Per the germline V gene, CDR1 is LGHNA and CDR2 is YNFKEQ. This CDR3 has 15 residues.

The CDR3 nucleotides are TGCGCCAGCAGCTTGGAGGGACAGGGGGCATTTGGCTACACCTTC. Its translation: CASSLEGQGAFGYTF. V usage is TRBV5-1 and J usage is TRBJ1-2, with 12 nucleotides matching TRBD1. Germline V gene data show CDR1 as SGHRS and CDR2 as YFSETQ. After removal of 0 bases from V and 7 bases from J, the junction contained 4 bases not matched to a gene. CDR3 length: 15 amino acids.

The J gene is TRBJ2-7, the V gene TRBV7-2; 7 bases agree with TRBD1. This CDR3 is built from 15 residues. The ends lost 5 bases at V and 2 bases at J; junction bases unmatched: 9. Germline lookup yields CDR1 SGHTA and CDR2 FQGNSA. CDR3: CASSPSLGQTYEQYF. CDR3 DNA sequence: TGTGCCAGCAGCCCCAGTCTGGGACAGACCTACGAGCAGTACTTC.

The V call is TRBV5-1, the J call TRBJ2-3, with 11 bases that match TRBD2. The CDR3 runs to 16 residues. The germline CDR1 and CDR2 sequences are SGHRS and YFSETQ. V was pared by 3 bases and J by 2 bases, with 5 bases of the junction left unmatched. DNA for the CDR3: TGCGCCAGCAGCTCAGGGACTAGCGGTTTCACAGATACGCAGTATTTT. This encodes CASSSGTSGFTDTQYF.

This rearrangement joins TRBV6-1 to TRBJ2-7, with D uncertain. The germline CDR1 and CDR2 sequences are MNHNS and SASEGT. Trimming took 4 bases from V and 2 from J, leaving 9 bases between them. The CDR3 contains 13 residues. CDR3 bases: TGTGCCAGCAGTGTGACAAGAACCTACGAGCAGTACTTC. This sequence encodes CASSVTRTYEQYF.

The genes are TRBV5-4 and TRBJ2-2; 10 nucleotides match TRBD2. The CDR3 covers 16 residues. Trimming removed 3 bases from V and 6 bases from J; junction bases left unmatched: 8. The germline V gene encodes CDR1 SGHNT and CDR2 YYREEE (reference sequence). Written as DNA, the CDR3 is TGTGCCAGCAGCTCAGTAGCGGGAGGCCGACCCGGGGAGCTGTTTTTT. This codes for CASSSVAGGRPGELFF.

This clone was seen only a few times. The chain links TRBV28 to TRBJ2-2, with D unclear. This CDR3 region has 12 residues. V was clipped by 6 bases and J by 4 bases, with 6 bases between them. Germline CDR1 and CDR2: MDHEN and SYDVKM. CDR3 loop: CASRPSTGELFF. The CDR3 nucleotides read TGTGCCAGCAGACCAAGCACCGGGGAGCTGTTTTTT.

The rearrangement joins TRBV6-5 to TRBJ2-7; perhaps TRBD1 as D (6 bases). CDR1 MNHEY and CDR2 SVGAGI come from the germline V gene. This CDR3 has 15 residues. Deletions cut 6 bases from V and 2 bases from J, with 17 bases between. CDR3 sequence (DNA): TGTGCCAGCAGCTGGGAACCGGGACATACCTACGAGCAGTACTTC. Translating it yields CASSWEPGHTYEQYF.

The chain employs TRBV5-1 and TRBJ1-3; no definite D call. The CDR3 runs to 15 residues. V was clipped by 2 bases and J by 0 bases, with 9 bases between them. Germline CDR1 reads SGHRS; CDR2 reads YFSETQ. The CDR3, as DNA: TGCGCCAGCAGCTTAAGGTCCAGCTCTGGAAACACCATATATTTT. Residues: CASSLRSSSGNTIYF.